The 15 T cell receptor beta chains below all came from one sample that was sequenced in a study of Ad26.COV2.S vaccination and SARS-CoV-2 variants. Treatment denoted: 19 received Ad26.COV2.S at low or high dose, single or two shots; about five received placebo; per-sample allocation not given. On day 63 after the first injection, vaccine and placebo recipients gave samples. Using immunoSEQ multiplex PCR, the repertoire was profiled, and TCRdb retains in-frame clones only, with some absent. The data contain hundreds of thousands of clones, 89% of them seen just once; the ten biggest clones take up 2% to 3%. This specimen was peripheral blood, taken in a trial of Ad26.COV2.S vaccine versus placebo. Receptors originate from a person between 18 and 65 years old who received the Ad26.COV2.S COVID-19 vaccine or a placebo.

Here the CDR3 DNA reads TGTGCCAGTAGTAACAGCGGGAGTCACTCCTACAATGAGCAGTTCTTC. It specifies CASSNSGSHSYNEQFF. V is TRBV19 and J is TRBJ2-1, with 8 bases identical to TRBD2. Per germline, CDR1 LNHDA and CDR2 SQIVND (reference sequence). The CDR3 runs to 16 residues. V was clipped by 4 bases and J by 0 bases; unmatched bases: 5.

V usage is TRBV6-6 and J usage is TRBJ1-4; D may be TRBD1 (5 bases). The CDR3 is 13 amino acids. The germline V gene encodes CDR1 MNHNY and CDR2 SVGAGI (reference sequence). Trimming removed 6 bases at V and 5 bases at J, with 10 bases between. CDR3 in amino acids: CASRSTGNEKLFF. CDR3 sequence (DNA): TGTGCCAGCAGATCCACAGGAAATGAAAAACTGTTTTTT.

The rearrangement uses TRBV24-1 and TRBJ1-2; tentatively, D is TRBD1 (5 bases). CDR3 length equals 18 residues. The germline V and J ends were trimmed by 3 bases and 4 bases, with 23 bases remaining between them. CDR1 is KGHDR, CDR2 SFDVKD, per germline. The CDR3, as DNA: TGTGCCACCAGTGATGCCCACGTGACCGGGACGTTTACCTATGGCTACACCTTC. Amino acid sequence: CATSDAHVTGTFTYGYTF.

The chain links TRBV29-1 to TRBJ1-1, with 7 bases identical to TRBD1. Trimming took 7 bases from V and 2 from J; bases not matched to a gene: 7. Germline CDR1 reads SQVTM; CDR2 reads ANQGSEA. The CDR3 is made up of 13 amino acids. CDR3 sequence reads: CSASGTANTEAFF. The DNA of the CDR3 is TGCAGCGCTTCCGGGACAGCCAACACTGAAGCTTTCTTT.

The J gene is TRBJ2-7, the V gene TRBV4-1; D is perhaps TRBD1 or TRBD2 (6 bases each). Trimming took off 0 bases at V and 0 bases at J, with 12 bases between the two ends. Germline V lookup: CDR1 MGHRA, CDR2 YSYEKL. The CDR3 is made up of 16 amino acids. The CDR3 protein is CASSQDRWGASYEQYF. The CDR3 DNA is TGCGCCAGCAGCCAAGATAGGTGGGGGGCCTCCTACGAGCAGTACTTC.

The chain couples TRBV19 to TRBJ2-1; 7 bases map to TRBD2. This CDR3 contains 14 residues. The ends lost 9 bases at V and 3 bases at J; junction bases unmatched: 8. Germline loops: CDR1 LNHDA, CDR2 SQIVND (reference sequence). The CDR3 region is CASSGRTSYNEQFF. As DNA, the CDR3 is TGTGCCAGCTCGGGACGGACTAGCTACAATGAGCAGTTCTTC. Full variable domain (remainder filled in from reference TRBV19 and TRBJ2-1): DGGITQSPKYLFRKEGQNVTLSCEQNLNHDAMYWYRQDPGQGLRLIYYSQIVNDFQKGDIAEGYSVSREKKESFPLTVTSAQKNPTAFYLCASSGRTSYNEQFFGPGTRLTVL.

This chain links TRBV10-1 with TRBJ2-2; tentative D call: TRBD1 (5 bases). This CDR3 has 15 amino acids. Trimming removed 4 bases at V and 5 bases at J, with 14 bases between. Germline V gene lookup returns CDR1 WNHNN and CDR2 SYGVQD (reference sequence). The DNA of the CDR3 is TGCGCCAGCAGTGCTCTGGGGCCGGAGACCGGGGAGCTGTTTTTT. This encodes CASSALGPETGELFF.

J is TRBJ1-2 and V is TRBV7-3, with TRBD1 as a possible D gene (5 bases). The V and J ends lost 5 bases and 7 bases respectively, with 17 bases between them. The CDR3 covers 14 residues. Germline loops: CDR1 SGHTA, CDR2 FQGTGA. The CDR3 loop reads CASSPQAGPAGYTF. As DNA, the CDR3 is TGTGCCAGCAGCCCCCAGGCAGGGCCGGCTGGCTACACCTTC.

This chain links TRBV2 with TRBJ1-2; D might be TRBD1 (5 bases). This CDR3 region has 13 residues. Germline CDR1 SNHLY, CDR2 FYNNEI. The V end lost 3 bases, the J end lost 8 bases, and 13 bases lay between the germline ends. The CDR3 is CASSDAAGYGYTF. The DNA for the CDR3 is TGTGCCAGCAGTGATGCGGCAGGGTACGGCTACACCTTC.

The chain links TRBV28 to TRBJ2-7; 8 positions agree with TRBD1. Germline values: CDR1 MDHEN, CDR2 SYDVKM. This CDR3 spans 15 amino acids. Trimming took 4 bases from V and 7 from J; bases not matched to a gene: 12. The CDR3 loop reads CASSSHTGGRQEQYF. CDR3 coding DNA: TGTGCCAGCAGTTCGCACACAGGGGGGCGGCAAGAGCAGTACTTC.

CDR3 DNA sequence: TGCAGCGTATTAAGACAGGGGGTAGCCGCAGATACGCAGTATTTT. This gives the protein CSVLRQGVAADTQYF. The chain links TRBV29-1 to TRBJ2-3; 9 bases align to TRBD1. CDR1 is SQVTM, CDR2 ANQGSEA, per germline. With V trimmed by 6 bases and J by 4 bases, 11 bases remained unmatched. The CDR3 consists of 15 residues.

The chain recombines TRBV7-9 with TRBJ2-2; D gene ambiguous. V gave up 6 bases and J gave up 8 bases, with 16 bases separating them. The CDR3 sequence is 14 residues long. Germline V lookup: CDR1 SEHNR, CDR2 FQNEAQ (reference sequence). The CDR3 DNA sequence: TGTGCCAGCAGTGGACCCATCCCGACAGGGGAGCTGTTTTTT. Its translation is CASSGPIPTGELFF.

The chain recombines TRBV11-2 with TRBJ2-7, with D tentatively TRBD2 (5 bases). Trimming cost V 3 bases and J 3 bases, with 12 bases left between them. The CDR3 spans 14 residues. Per the germline V gene, CDR1 is SGHAT and CDR2 is FQNNGV. CDR3 region: CASSFNAGLYEQYF. The CDR3 region has the DNA TGTGCCAGCAGCTTTAATGCAGGACTCTACGAGCAGTACTTC.

The chain recombines TRBV5-1 with TRBJ2-2, with a possible D match to TRBD1 (6 bases). CDR3 length equals 14 residues. Germline loops: CDR1 SGHRS, CDR2 YFSETQ. V dropped 4 bases and J dropped 3 bases, with 10 bases sitting between them. In DNA, the CDR3 is TGCGCCAGCAGCGGACAGAAGGACACCGGGGAGCTGTTTTTT. Encoded protein: CASSGQKDTGELFF.

The CDR3 bases are TGTGCCAGCAGAATCGGCCCTTCGGGCTACACCTTC. Amino acid sequence: CASRIGPSGYTF. This chain links TRBV6-6 with TRBJ1-2, with D uncertain. The ends were cut back, 6 bases at V and 8 bases at J, with 13 bases in the middle. This CDR3 comprises 12 residues. Germline CDR1 reads MNHNY; CDR2 reads SVGAGI (reference sequence).